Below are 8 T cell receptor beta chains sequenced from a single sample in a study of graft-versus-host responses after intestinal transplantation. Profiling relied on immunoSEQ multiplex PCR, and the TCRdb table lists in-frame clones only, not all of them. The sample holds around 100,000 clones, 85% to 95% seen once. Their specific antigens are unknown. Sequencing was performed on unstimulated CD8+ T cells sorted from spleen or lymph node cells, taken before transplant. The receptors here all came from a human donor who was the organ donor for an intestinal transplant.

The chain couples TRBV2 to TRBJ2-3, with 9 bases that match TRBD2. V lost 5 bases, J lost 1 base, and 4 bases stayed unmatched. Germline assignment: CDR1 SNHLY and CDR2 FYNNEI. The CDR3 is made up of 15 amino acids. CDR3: CASSLRTSGTDTQYF. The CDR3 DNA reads TGTGCCAGCAGTCTCCGGACTAGCGGCACAGATACGCAGTATTTT.

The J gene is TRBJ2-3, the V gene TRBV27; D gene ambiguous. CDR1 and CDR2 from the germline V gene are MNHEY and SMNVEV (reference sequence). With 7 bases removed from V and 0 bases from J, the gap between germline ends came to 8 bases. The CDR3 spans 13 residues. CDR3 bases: TGTGCCAGCAATGCGGATAGCACAGATACGCAGTATTTT. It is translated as CASNADSTDTQYF.

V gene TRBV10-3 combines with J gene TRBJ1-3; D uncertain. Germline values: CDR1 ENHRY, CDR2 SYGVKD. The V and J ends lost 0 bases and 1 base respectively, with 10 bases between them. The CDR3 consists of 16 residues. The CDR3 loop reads CAISESRVGSGNTIYF. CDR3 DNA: TGTGCCATCAGTGAGTCGCGGGTCGGTTCTGGAAACACCATATATTTT.

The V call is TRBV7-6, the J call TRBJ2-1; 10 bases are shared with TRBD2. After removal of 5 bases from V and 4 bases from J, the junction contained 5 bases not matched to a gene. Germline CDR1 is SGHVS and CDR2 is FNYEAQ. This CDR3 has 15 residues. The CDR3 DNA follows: TGTGCCAGCAGCCCTGGGACTAGCGCTTACAATGAGCAGTTCTTC. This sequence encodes CASSPGTSAYNEQFF.

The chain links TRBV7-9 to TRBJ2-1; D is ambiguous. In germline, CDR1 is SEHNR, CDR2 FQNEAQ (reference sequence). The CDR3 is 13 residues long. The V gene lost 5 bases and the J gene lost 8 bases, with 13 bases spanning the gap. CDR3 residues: CASSVNRFYEQFF. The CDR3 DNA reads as TGTGCCAGCAGCGTTAACCGGTTTTATGAGCAGTTCTTC.

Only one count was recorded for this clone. The CDR3 sequence is CASAGTSYEQYF. CDR3 sequence (DNA): TGCGCCAGCGCCGGGACTAGCTACGAGCAGTACTTC. The V call is TRBV5-1, the J call TRBJ2-7; 8 positions agree with TRBD2. The germline CDR1 and CDR2 sequences are SGHRS and YFSETQ. CDR3 size: 12 residues. Trimming took 7 bases from V and 3 from J; bases not matched to a gene: 3.

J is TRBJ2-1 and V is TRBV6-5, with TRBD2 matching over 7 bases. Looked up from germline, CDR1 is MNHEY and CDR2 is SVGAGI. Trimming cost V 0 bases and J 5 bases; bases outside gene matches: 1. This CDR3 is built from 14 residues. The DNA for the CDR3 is TGTGCCAGCAGTTACTCCCTAGCGGACAATGAGCAGTTCTTC. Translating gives CASSYSLADNEQFF.

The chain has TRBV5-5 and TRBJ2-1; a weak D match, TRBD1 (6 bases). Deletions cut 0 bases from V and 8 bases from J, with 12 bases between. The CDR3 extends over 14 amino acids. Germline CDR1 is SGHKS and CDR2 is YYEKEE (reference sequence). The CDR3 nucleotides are TGTGCCAGCAGCTTGGGCTGGGGGCAGGATGAGCAGTTCTTC. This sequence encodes CASSLGWGQDEQFF.